Given below is one T cell receptor beta chain in context. Its antigen has not been determined. Base qualities were left out, and no much larger clone turns up one base away. Each donor gave one peripheral blood draw, about 100 mL on average, collected into heparinised tubes. Using a panel that included CD45RO, CCR7, CD25, CD127, CD95 and CD27, naive, central memory, regulatory and stem cell-like memory CD4+ T cells were sorted on a BD FACSAria II. A purity above 98% was achieved for all sorted populations. Right away, PBMCs were isolated by Lymphoprep density gradient centrifugation and were stained directly, with no culture step. Samples were stained and sorted in pairs, with one healthy donor and one patient per experiment, so that batch effects were minimized. The germline V gene supplies CDR1 SGHTA and CDR2 FQGNSA. From the cysteine up to the phenylalanine, the CDR3 has a length of 15 residues. Only the CDR3 portion is preserved as DNA: 45 bases, with reading frame beginning at the first base. V loses 1 base at its end and J loses 5 bases; junction bases beyond the gene matches: 4.

The data stem from a study of beta chain features in type 1 diabetes (dated by TCRdb to 2016 to 2019). Some background on the complete study: Mean age, gender distribution, total cell number and subset yield were not different between patients and healthy donors. The study compared TCRB repertoires of sorted circulating CD4+ T cell subsets between recently diagnosed type 1 diabetes patients and matched healthy donors. Whereas all 30 or so donors provided naive and central memory subsets, regulatory and stem cell-like memory subsets were isolated from just 8 patients and about 8 healthy donors. A total of about 100,000,000 sorted cells were examined across all samples, and RNA yield correlated strongly with the number of cells per subset. Broader findings and caveats from the paper: Sequencing cDNA rather than genomic DNA could over-represent highly expressing activated cells, although activation and CD3 levels did not differ between groups. PCR might favor shorter templates, but patient and control samples were amplified and corrected together, so any skew would affect both groups equally. Type 1 diabetes patients showed a moderate but significant shortening of TCRB CDR3 length in all four CD4+ subsets. At VDJ recombination sites, patients with type 1 diabetes made fewer insertions and deleted more nucleotides, a pattern implying thymic rearrangement abnormalities. Only small numbers of individuals were included in the HLA sub-analyses, which left unresolved whether HLA type had any influence on TCRB rearrangement. Naive, central memory and regulatory TCRB repertoires appeared to be more alike among patients than among healthy donors.

The entire amount of isolated RNA was reverse transcribed using the High Capacity cDNA Reverse Transcription Kit, so the sequenced TCRB transcripts were expressed ones. Naive, central memory and regulatory T cell samples underwent deep immunoSEQ sequencing, averaging around 3.7 million total reads per sample. Sorted cells were lysed in RLT buffer, and RNA was extracted using DNase-treated RNeasy Micro or Mini kits according to cell number. To prevent cross-contamination, each cell subset was processed individually, whereas patient and healthy donor samples were processed jointly. Using the immunoSEQ multiplex PCR, TCRB sequences were amplified from cDNA into 87-bp fragments spanning the CDR3 region. The amplicons were sequenced using the Illumina HiSeq platform. Concerning the study's data processing: PCR bias was computationally corrected using synthetic template baselines, reads within Hamming distance 2 were collapsed, and singletons that could not be merged were discarded. Reads were aligned against IMGT so that V, D and J genes, CDR3 length and insertions or deletions at six rearrangement sites could be assigned. Within each subset, clonotype counts were normalized to sorted cell number, after which true diversity and Gini coefficients were computed with the tcR R package. The overlap coefficient, calculated on TCRB nucleotide sequences, was used to quantify repertoire sharing. TCRdb holds this immuneACCESS table with in-frame rearrangements only. Some clones are missing; in checked studies, unresolved V genes explain under half, and the rest has no known cause. The D gene and trimming were derived from the DNA, and the V and J assignments and clone size from that table. The sample table lists 85,000 to 110,000 clones, 25% to 35% of them with a count of one. The leading ten clones occupy around 0.5% of the sample.

The sequence derives from a woman between 18 and 29 years old with type 1 diabetes. The sample taken for sequencing was central memory CD4+ T cells from blood. The V and J genes are TRBV7-2 and TRBJ2-3; TRBD2 fits 9 bases in the junction. The encoded CDR3 is CASSLVAGAIDTQYF. The bases are TGTGCCAGCAGCTTAGTAGCGGGAGCGATAGATACGCAGTATTTT.